This T cell receptor (beta chain) was recovered during a study of cytomegalovirus exposure and HLA in healthy donors. Findings and caveats of the study: It was in a later analysis that TCR association rates were seen to vary by HLA locus, highest for DRB1 and lowest for HLA-C. In a later analysis, the majority of CMV-associated beta chains seemingly showed HLA restriction.

PCR primers comprised 60 Vbeta and 13 Jbeta primers. The protocol was immunoSEQ multiplex PCR, while the TCRdb copy is restricted to in-frame clones and leaves out a portion. The table records around 100,000 clones, more than 65% of them present only once. This clone appeared a single time. Its antigen is unidentified. The origin of this receptor is a woman under 30 in good health and CMV-seropositive. The material sequenced was PBMCs.

CDR3 coding DNA: TGTGCCATCAGCCATTGGGACAGGGTTTACGAGCAGTACTTC. It specifies CAISHWDRVYEQYF. V is TRBV10-3 and J is TRBJ2-7; 9 bases agree with TRBD1. In germline, CDR1 is ENHRY, CDR2 SYGVKD. V lost 6 bases to trimming and J lost 4 bases; unmatched junction nucleotides: 7. There are 14 residues in the CDR3.